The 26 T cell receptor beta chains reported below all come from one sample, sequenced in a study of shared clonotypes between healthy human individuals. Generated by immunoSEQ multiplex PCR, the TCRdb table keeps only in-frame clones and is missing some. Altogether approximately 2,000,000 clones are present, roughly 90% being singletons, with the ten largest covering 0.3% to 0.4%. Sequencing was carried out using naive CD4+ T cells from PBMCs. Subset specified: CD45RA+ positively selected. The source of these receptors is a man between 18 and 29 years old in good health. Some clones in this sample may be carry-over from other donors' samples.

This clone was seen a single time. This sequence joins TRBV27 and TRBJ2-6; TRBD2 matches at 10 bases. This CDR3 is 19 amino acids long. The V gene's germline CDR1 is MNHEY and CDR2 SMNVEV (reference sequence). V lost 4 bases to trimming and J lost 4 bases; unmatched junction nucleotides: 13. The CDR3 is CASSSPHSAGGRGANVLTF. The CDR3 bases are TGTGCCAGCAGTTCACCCCATTCAGCGGGAGGGAGGGGGGCCAACGTCCTGACTTTC. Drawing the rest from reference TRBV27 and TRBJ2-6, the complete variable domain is EAQVTQNPRYLITVTGKKLTVTCSQNMNHEYMSWYRQDPGLGLRQIYYSMNVEVTDKGDVPEGYKVSRKEKRNFPLILESPSPNQTSLYFCASSSPHSAGGRGANVLTFGAGSRLTVL.

In nucleotides, the CDR3 is TGTGCCACGGCAGGGGGGTGGACTACGACCGAGCAGTACTTC. This codes for CATAGGWTTTEQYF. J is TRBJ2-7 and V is TRBV19, with a weak D call TRBD1 (7 bases). The V and J ends lost 10 bases and 6 bases respectively, with 22 bases between them. From germline, CDR1 is LNHDA and CDR2 SQIVND (reference sequence). This CDR3 region has 14 residues.

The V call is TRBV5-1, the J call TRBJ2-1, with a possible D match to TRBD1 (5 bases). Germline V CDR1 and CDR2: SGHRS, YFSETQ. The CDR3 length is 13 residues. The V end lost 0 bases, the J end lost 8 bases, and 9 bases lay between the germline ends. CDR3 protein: CASSLAPGYEQFF. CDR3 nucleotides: TGCGCCAGCAGCTTGGCCCCAGGGTATGAGCAGTTCTTC.

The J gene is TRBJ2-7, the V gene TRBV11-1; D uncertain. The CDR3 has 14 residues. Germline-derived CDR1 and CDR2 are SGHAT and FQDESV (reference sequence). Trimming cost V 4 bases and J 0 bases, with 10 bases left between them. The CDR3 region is CASSSALSSYEQYF. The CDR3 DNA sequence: TGTGCCAGCAGCTCAGCACTTTCCTCCTACGAGCAGTACTTC.

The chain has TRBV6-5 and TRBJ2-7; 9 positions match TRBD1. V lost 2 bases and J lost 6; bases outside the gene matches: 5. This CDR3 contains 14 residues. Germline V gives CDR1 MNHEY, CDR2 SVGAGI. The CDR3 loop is CASSYGQGTSEQYF. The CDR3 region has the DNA TGTGCCAGCAGTTACGGACAGGGGACGTCCGAGCAGTACTTC.

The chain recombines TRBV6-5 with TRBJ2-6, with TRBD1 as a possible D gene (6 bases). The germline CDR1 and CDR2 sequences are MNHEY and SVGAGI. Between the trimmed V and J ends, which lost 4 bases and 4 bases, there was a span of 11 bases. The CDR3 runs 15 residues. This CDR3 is CASSFAGDGANVLTF. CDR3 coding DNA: TGTGCCAGCAGTTTCGCAGGGGACGGGGCCAACGTCCTGACTTTC.

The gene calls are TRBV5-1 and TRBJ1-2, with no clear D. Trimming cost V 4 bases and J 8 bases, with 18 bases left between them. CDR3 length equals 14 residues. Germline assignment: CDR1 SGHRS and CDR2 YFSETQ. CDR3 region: CASSRPEVPGGYTF. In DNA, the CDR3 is TGCGCCAGCAGCCGCCCGGAGGTCCCGGGGGGCTACACCTTC.

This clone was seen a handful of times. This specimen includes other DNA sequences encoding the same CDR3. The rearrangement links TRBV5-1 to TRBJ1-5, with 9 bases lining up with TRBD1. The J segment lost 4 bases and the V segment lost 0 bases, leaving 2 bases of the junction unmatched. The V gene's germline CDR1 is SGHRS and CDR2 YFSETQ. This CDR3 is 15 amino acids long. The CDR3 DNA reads TGCGCCAGCAGCTTGGGGGACAGGGTAAATCAGCCCCAGCATTTT. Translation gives CASSLGDRVNQPQHF.

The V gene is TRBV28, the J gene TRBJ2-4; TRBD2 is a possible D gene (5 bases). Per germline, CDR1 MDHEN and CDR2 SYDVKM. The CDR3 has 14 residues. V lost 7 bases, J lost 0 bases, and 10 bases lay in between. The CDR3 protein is CASNTGIAKNIQYF. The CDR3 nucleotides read TGTGCCAGCAATACCGGGATAGCCAAAAACATTCAGTACTTC.

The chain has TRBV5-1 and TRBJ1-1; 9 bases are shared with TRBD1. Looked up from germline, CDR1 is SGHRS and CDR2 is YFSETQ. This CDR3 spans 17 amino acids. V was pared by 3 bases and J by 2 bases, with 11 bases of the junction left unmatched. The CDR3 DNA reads TGCGCCAGCAGCTCCAGAGGAAGGACAGGGGTAAACACTGAAGCTTTCTTT. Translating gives CASSSRGRTGVNTEAFF.

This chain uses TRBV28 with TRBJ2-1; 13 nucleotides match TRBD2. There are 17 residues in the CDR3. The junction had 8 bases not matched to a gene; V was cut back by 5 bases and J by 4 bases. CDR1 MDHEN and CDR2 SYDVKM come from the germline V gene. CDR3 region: CASSEPGTSGNYNEQFF. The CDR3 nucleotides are TGTGCCAGCAGTGAGCCCGGGACTAGCGGGAATTACAATGAGCAGTTCTTC.

The CDR3 is CASSPIGRSTEAFF. DNA for the CDR3: TGTGCCAGCTCACCCATAGGGAGGAGCACTGAAGCTTTCTTT. The gene calls are TRBV18 and TRBJ1-1, with no clear D. V shed 3 bases and J shed 4 bases, with 12 bases lying between them. Looked up from germline, CDR1 is KGHSH and CDR2 is LQKENI. The CDR3 is 14 residues long.

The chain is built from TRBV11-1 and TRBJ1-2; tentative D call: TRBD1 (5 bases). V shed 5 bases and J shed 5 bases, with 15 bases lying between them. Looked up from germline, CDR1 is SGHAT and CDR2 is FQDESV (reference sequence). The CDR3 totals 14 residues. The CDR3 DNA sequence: TGTGCCAGCAGCCGACCCGGGACGGATTATGGCTACACCTTC. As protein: CASSRPGTDYGYTF.

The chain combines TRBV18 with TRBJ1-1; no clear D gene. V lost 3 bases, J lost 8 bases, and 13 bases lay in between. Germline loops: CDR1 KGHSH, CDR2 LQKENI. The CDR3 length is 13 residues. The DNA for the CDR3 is TGTGCCAGCTCACCCATAAACCAGTGGGAAGCTTTCTTT. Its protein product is CASSPINQWEAFF.

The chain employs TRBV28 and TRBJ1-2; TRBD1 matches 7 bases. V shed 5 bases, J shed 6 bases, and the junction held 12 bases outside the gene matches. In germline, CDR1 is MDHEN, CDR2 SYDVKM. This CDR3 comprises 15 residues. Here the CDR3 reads CASSAQNRGRNGYTF. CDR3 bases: TGTGCCAGCAGTGCACAGAACAGGGGAAGGAATGGCTACACCTTC.

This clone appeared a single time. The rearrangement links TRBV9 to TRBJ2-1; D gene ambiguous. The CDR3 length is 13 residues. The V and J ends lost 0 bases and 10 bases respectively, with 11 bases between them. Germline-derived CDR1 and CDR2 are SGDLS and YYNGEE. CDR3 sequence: CASSVEGMGEQFF. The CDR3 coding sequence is TGTGCCAGCAGCGTAGAAGGGATGGGCGAGCAGTTCTTC.

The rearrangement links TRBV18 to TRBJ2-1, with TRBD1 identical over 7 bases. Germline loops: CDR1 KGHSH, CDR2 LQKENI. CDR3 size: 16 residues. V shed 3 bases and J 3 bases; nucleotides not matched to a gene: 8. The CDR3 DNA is TGTGCCAGCTCACCCAAGGGACAGTGGAGCTACAATGAGCAGTTCTTC. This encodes CASSPKGQWSYNEQFF.

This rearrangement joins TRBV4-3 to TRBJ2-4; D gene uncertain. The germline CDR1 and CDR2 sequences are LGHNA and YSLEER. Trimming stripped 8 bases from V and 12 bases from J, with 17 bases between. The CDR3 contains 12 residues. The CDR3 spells CASSGGIGPQYF. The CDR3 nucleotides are TGCGCCAGCTCCGGTGGAATAGGGCCTCAGTACTTC.

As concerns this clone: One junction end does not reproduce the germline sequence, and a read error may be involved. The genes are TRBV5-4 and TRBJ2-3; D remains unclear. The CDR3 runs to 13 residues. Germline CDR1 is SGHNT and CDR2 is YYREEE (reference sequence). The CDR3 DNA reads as TGTGCCAGCAGCTTGGGAGGACCCTCTTTACCAAACTTT. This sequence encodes CASSLGGPSLPNF.

The CDR3 is CASSSVAGANVLTF. CDR3 sequence (DNA): TGTGCCAGCAGTTCCGTGGCTGGGGCCAACGTCCTGACTTTC. This rearrangement joins TRBV9 to TRBJ2-6; D ambiguous. From germline, CDR1 is SGDLS and CDR2 YYNGEE. This CDR3 has 14 amino acids. The V and J ends lost 5 bases and 2 bases respectively, with 8 bases between them.

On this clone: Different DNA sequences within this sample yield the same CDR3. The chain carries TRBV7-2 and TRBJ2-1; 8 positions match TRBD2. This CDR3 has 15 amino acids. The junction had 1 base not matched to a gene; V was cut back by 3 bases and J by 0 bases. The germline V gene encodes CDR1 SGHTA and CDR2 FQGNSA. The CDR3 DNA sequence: TGTGCCAGCAGCTTCAGCGGGAGCTCCTACAATGAGCAGTTCTTC. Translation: CASSFSGSSYNEQFF.

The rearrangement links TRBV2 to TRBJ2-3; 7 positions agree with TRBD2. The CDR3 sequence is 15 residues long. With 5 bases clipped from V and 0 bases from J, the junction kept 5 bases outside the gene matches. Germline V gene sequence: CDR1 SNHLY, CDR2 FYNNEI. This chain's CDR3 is CASSRASGSTDTQYF. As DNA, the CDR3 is TGTGCCAGCAGTAGGGCTAGCGGCAGCACAGATACGCAGTATTTT.

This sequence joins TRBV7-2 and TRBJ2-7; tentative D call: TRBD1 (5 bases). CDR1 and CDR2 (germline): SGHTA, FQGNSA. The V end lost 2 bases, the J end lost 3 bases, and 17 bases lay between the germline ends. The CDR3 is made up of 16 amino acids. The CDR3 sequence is CASSLTVRATYYEQYF. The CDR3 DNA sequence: TGTGCCAGCAGCTTAACCGTCAGGGCAACCTACTACGAGCAGTACTTC.

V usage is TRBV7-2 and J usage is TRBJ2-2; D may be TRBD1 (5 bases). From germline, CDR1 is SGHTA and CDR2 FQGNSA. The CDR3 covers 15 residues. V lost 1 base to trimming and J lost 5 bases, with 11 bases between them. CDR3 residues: CASSLGTPSTGELFF. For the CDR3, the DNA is TGTGCCAGCAGCTTAGGGACACCTAGTACCGGGGAGCTGTTTTTT.

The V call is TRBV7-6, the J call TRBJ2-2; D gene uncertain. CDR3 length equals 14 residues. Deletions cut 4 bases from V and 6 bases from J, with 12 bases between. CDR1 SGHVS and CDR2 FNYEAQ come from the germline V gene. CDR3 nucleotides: TGTGCCAGCAGCTCAATACCTCTACCCGGGGAGCTGTTTTTT. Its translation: CASSSIPLPGELFF.

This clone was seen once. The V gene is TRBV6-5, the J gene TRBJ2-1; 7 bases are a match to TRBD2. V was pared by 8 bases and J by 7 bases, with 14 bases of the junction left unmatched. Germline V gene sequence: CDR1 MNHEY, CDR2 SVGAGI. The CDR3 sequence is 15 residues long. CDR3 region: CASGRTGLGGNEQFF. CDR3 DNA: TGTGCCAGCGGTAGAACGGGACTGGGGGGGAATGAGCAGTTCTTC.